A selection of T cell receptor beta chains follows, all from one sample in a study of vaccination effects on CD4 cells after COVID-19. Clones were read by immunoSEQ multiplex PCR, and TCRdb kept only the in-frame ones, dropping some. The profile covers 11,000 to 15,000 clones, with approximately 78% appearing a single time and under 35% taken by the ten largest. Their specific antigens are unknown. This sample comprised CD4+ T cells from PBMCs cultured with HCoV-NL63 spike peptides, obtained after COVID-19 vaccination. The receptors were gathered from a human donor who had a prior SARS-CoV-2 infection. Both conserved end residues are part of each CDR3. D genes are given only for firm matches. The size entry is marked missing in some rows and otherwise reads once, few, many or a size class.

TRBD1 TRBJ1-1 once TRBV6-5 14 CASRNPGQPTEAFF TGTGCCAGCAGAAATCCGGGACAGCCCACTGAAGCTTTCTTT
TRBD1 TRBJ2-7 few TRBV23-1 15 CASDLNSGGGYEQYF TGCGCCAGCGATCTAAACTCAGGGGGCGGGTACGAGCAGTACTTC
TRBD1 TRBJ2-7 - TRBV30 15 CAWIGSGGFFNEQYF TGTGCCTGGATAGGTTCAGGGGGCTTTTTCAACGAGCAGTACTTC
- TRBJ2-4 - TRBV16 16 CASSQSGFPGGNIQYF TGTGCCAGCAGCCAATCGGGGTTCCCCGGAGGAAACATTCAGTACTTC
- TRBJ1-4 - TRBV7-9 17 CASSLGRTGGAREKLFF TGTGCCAGCAGCTTAGGACGCACGGGGGGCGCGAGAGAAAAACTGTTTTTT
- TRBJ1-2 once TRBV12-3/TRBV12-4 12 CASSSGTRGYTF TGTGCCAGCAGTTCCGGGACACGTGGCTACACCTTC
TRBD2 TRBJ2-3 - TRBV7-3 18 CASSLGDDAGGITDTQYF TGTGCCAGCAGCTTGGGCGATGATGCGGGGGGAATCACAGATACGCAGTATTTT
TRBD1 TRBJ1-4 - TRBV6-6 14 CASSQTGSNEKLFF TGTGCCAGCAGCCAGACAGGGAGTAATGAAAAACTGTTTTTT
TRBD1 TRBJ2-5 - TRBV30 15 CAWSTGQGPQETQYF TGTGCCTGGAGTACGGGACAGGGACCCCAAGAGACCCAGTACTTC
- TRBJ1-2 - TRBV7-2 13 CASRPARLHGYTF TGTGCCAGCCGGCCCGCCCGGTTGCATGGCTACACCTTC
- TRBJ2-5 - TRBV7-3 13 CASSYGQSETQYF TGTGCCAGCAGCTACGGACAATCGGAGACCCAGTACTTC
TRBD1 TRBJ2-7 - TRBV5-1 15 CASSPKGQAAYEQYF TGCGCCAGCAGCCCGAAGGGACAGGCAGCCTACGAGCAGTACTTC
- TRBJ1-2 - TRBV4-2 14 CASSQAAGFYGYTF TGTGCCAGCAGCCAAGCAGCAGGGTTCTATGGCTACACCTTC
- TRBJ2-5 - TRBV7-2 16 CASTLRRLGVGETQYF TGTGCCAGCACTCTAAGGCGGCTCGGGGTCGGAGAGACCCAGTACTTC
- TRBJ1-2 - TRBV12-3/TRBV12-4 13 CASSQNRARGYTF TGTGCCAGCAGCCAGAACAGGGCTCGAGGCTACACCTTC
- TRBJ2-3 - TRBV7-3 15 CASSLNPAGVDTQYF TGTGCCAGCAGCTTAAATCCGGCGGGTGTTGATACGCAGTATTTT
- TRBJ2-1 - TRBV7-2 15 CASSLSSGYYNEQFF TGTGCCAGCAGCTTAAGTAGCGGTTATTACAATGAGCAGTTCTTC
TRBD1 TRBJ1-4 few TRBV6-5 14 CASTLDRTNEKLFF TGTGCCAGCACCTTGGACAGGACTAATGAAAAACTGTTTTTT
- TRBJ2-7 - TRBV2 12 CASRYVGTEQYF TGTGCCAGCAGATACGTTGGGACCGAGCAGTACTTC
TRBD2 TRBJ2-2 - TRBV9 18 CASSVLAGGPGGTGELFF TGTGCCAGCAGCGTACTAGCGGGAGGGCCAGGGGGCACCGGGGAGCTGTTTTTT
- TRBJ1-4 - TRBV18 13 CASSLQANEKLFF TGTGCCAGCTCACTACAGGCTAATGAAAAACTGTTTTTT
- TRBJ2-4 - TRBV4-3 13 CASSHQEGDIQYF TGCGCCAGCAGCCACCAGGAGGGGGACATTCAGTACTTC
- TRBJ2-5 - TRBV7-8 14 CASSLFSRPETQYF TGTGCCAGCAGCTTATTCTCTAGACCCGAGACCCAGTACTTC
TRBD2 TRBJ2-1 - TRBV28 15 CASRGASGSENEQFF TGTGCCAGCAGGGGGGCTAGCGGGAGTGAGAATGAGCAGTTCTTC
- TRBJ2-2 - TRBV7-6 16 CASSPRAEANTGELFF TGTGCCAGCAGCCCCCGCGCCGAGGCGAACACCGGGGAGCTGTTTTTT
TRBD2 TRBJ2-1 - TRBV2 15 CASSGAGGPLNEQFF TGTGCCAGCAGTGGTGCGGGGGGCCCCCTCAATGAGCAGTTCTTC
- TRBJ2-1 few TRBV24-1 12 CATKGSYNEQFF TGTGCCACTAAGGGCTCCTACAATGAGCAGTTCTTC
TRBD1 TRBJ1-2 - TRBV9 13 CASSQGTGDVYTF TGTGCCAGCAGCCAAGGGACAGGGGATGTCTACACCTTC
TRBD2 TRBJ2-3 once TRBV9 17 CASSVAGTGGLADTQYF TGTGCCAGCAGCGTAGCAGGAACGGGAGGGTTAGCAGATACGCAGTATTTT
- TRBJ1-2 - TRBV5-8 13 CASSPGLSYGYTF TGTGCCAGCAGCCCTGGACTGTCTTATGGCTACACCTTC
- TRBJ1-5 few TRBV30 13 CAWSERGNQPQHF TGTGCCTGGAGTGAACGGGGGAATCAGCCCCAGCATTTT
TRBD1 TRBJ2-5 - TRBV7-2 15 CASSLSGGVEETQYF TGTGCCAGCAGCTTATCAGGGGGCGTGGAAGAGACCCAGTACTTC
TRBD2 TRBJ2-7 medium-sized TRBV6-5 12 CASSPVAGLQYF TGTGCCAGCAGTCCCGTAGCGGGATTGCAGTACTTC
- TRBJ2-2 - TRBV7-2 15 CASSPRGFATGELFF TGTGCCAGCAGCCCTCGGGGGTTTGCCACCGGGGAGCTGTTTTTT
TRBD2 TRBJ2-3 - TRBV7-2 14 CASSSTLADDTQYF TGTGCCAGCAGCTCGACTCTAGCGGATGATACGCAGTATTTT